The table lists the clone carrying this TCR beta chain with a few counts. This sample was taken from a study of CD8 T cells in ankylosing spondylitis. TCRdb called the 5' RACE reads again in MiXCR, with one record for every CDR3 protein. The sample lists 350,000 or so distinct CDR3 sequences; roughly 14% were seen once. Trimming took 3 bases from V and 13 from J, leaving 21 bases between them. The CDR3 covers 15 residues. Looked up from germline, CDR1 is LNHNV and CDR2 is YYDKDF (reference sequence). V usage is TRBV15 and J usage is TRBJ1-4; D call uncertain. The sequenced sample consisted of blood, either unsorted or a sorted T cell fraction (not recorded which). The sequence derives from a male donor with ankylosing spondylitis or in good health (not recorded which). CDR3 residues: CATSSHSGSREGLFF. The CDR3 nucleotides are TGTGCCACCAGCAGTCACAGTGGCAGCCGGGAGGGACTGTTTTTT.